One sample yielded the 17 T cell receptor beta chains listed below, sequenced in a study of response to subunit inactivated influenza vaccine. TCRdb reprocessed the RT-PCR reads with MiXCR, giving one entry per CDR3 protein. The table lists approximately 680,000 distinct CDR3 sequences, 15% to 18% of them singletons, with 11% in the top ten. The sample here was PBMCs from blood, taken roughly 12 days after vaccination. The receptor source for this set is a man between 50 and 59 years old who received an inactivated influenza vaccine.

This clonotype was seen a handful of times. V is TRBV7-8 and J is TRBJ2-3; unclear D gene. V lost 6 bases, J lost 0 bases, and 19 bases lay in between. This CDR3 region has 17 residues. Germline V gives CDR1 SGHVS, CDR2 FQNEAQ. CDR3 nucleotides: TGTGCCAGCAGATTCACGACTGGCGCCTCTAGCACAGATACGCAGTATTTT. Amino acids: CASRFTTGASSTDTQYF.

The CDR3 nucleotides are TGTGCCATCAGTGACGTGGGAAATGGCTACACCTTC. Translation gives CAISDVGNGYTF. This chain links TRBV10-3 with TRBJ1-2, with D uncertain. Germline assignment: CDR1 ENHRY and CDR2 SYGVKD. The V and J ends lost 3 bases and 6 bases respectively, with 8 bases between them. The CDR3 runs to 12 residues.

In this sample, this clonotype turned up many times. The rearrangement joins TRBV6-1 to TRBJ1-4; D is possibly TRBD1 (5 bases). The CDR3 runs 14 residues. V dropped 5 bases and J dropped 3 bases, with 10 bases sitting between them. Germline CDR1 is MNHNS and CDR2 is SASEGT. The CDR3 DNA reads TGTGCCAGCAGTCCCGGACAAGCTAATGAAAAACTGTTTTTT. Translating gives CASSPGQANEKLFF.

This clonotype was found a few times. CDR3 protein: CASSPIQTAYEQYF. The DNA for the CDR3 is TGTGCCAGCTCACCGATACAGACTGCCTACGAGCAGTACTTC. V and J are TRBV18 and TRBJ2-7; D is ambiguous. Germline V gene data show CDR1 as KGHSH and CDR2 as LQKENI. V was shortened by 3 bases and J by 2 bases, with 11 bases between the two germline ends. The CDR3 consists of 14 residues.

This clonotype occurred a few times. The chain employs TRBV12-3 or TRBV12-4 and TRBJ2-1; D gene uncertain. CDR3 size: 13 residues. The ends were cut back, 6 bases at V and 6 bases at J, with 12 bases in the middle. Here the CDR3 reads CASSTDGTNEQFF. In DNA, the CDR3 is TGTGCCAGCAGCACGGACGGAACCAATGAGCAGTTCTTC.

This clonotype was detected a few times. The V gene is TRBV24-1, the J gene TRBJ2-1; 9 bases match TRBD1. This CDR3 is built from 14 residues. Trimming cost V 7 bases and J 10 bases; bases outside gene matches: 10. CDR1 and CDR2 from the germline V gene are KGHDR and SFDVKD. DNA of the CDR3: TGTGCCACCAGACCGGGACAGGGAGTCGGGGAGCAGTTCTTC. This encodes CATRPGQGVGEQFF.

This clonotype was counted a few times. V gene TRBV9 combines with J gene TRBJ2-7; TRBD1 or TRBD2 may be the D gene (5 bases each). Germline CDR1 and CDR2: SGDLS and YYNGEE. Trimming removed 0 bases at V and 3 bases at J, with 10 bases between. The CDR3 length is 14 residues. CDR3 coding DNA: TGTGCCAGCAGCGTAGAGGCTGGGGGCTACGAGCAGTACTTC. Protein sequence: CASSVEAGGYEQYF.

This clonotype was detected many times. This rearrangement joins TRBV5-1 to TRBJ2-7, with D tentatively TRBD1 (7 bases). Germline CDR1 is SGHRS and CDR2 is YFSETQ. The CDR3 is made up of 15 amino acids. V lost 1 base and J 2 bases, leaving 13 bases between the germline ends. The DNA for the CDR3 is TGCGCCAGCAGCTTGTGGCAGGGGGGACCCTACGAGCAGTACTTC. It encodes CASSLWQGGPYEQYF.

The chain has TRBV7-9 and TRBJ2-6; TRBD1 agrees at 7 bases. The length of the CDR3 is 17 residues. CDR1 is SEHNR, CDR2 FQNEAQ, per germline (reference sequence). J was trimmed by 0 bases and V by 6 bases; bases with no gene match: 8. The CDR3 coding sequence is TGTGCCAGCAGTCATCCGGGACAGAGCTCTGGGGCCAACGTCCTGACTTTC. Translating it yields CASSHPGQSSGANVLTF.

This clonotype was recorded many times. The J gene is TRBJ2-7, the V gene TRBV10-3; TRBD1 agrees at 9 bases. In germline, CDR1 is ENHRY, CDR2 SYGVKD. V gave up 3 bases and J gave up 4 bases; unmatched junction bases: 7. The CDR3 runs to 15 residues. The CDR3 DNA sequence: TGTGCCATCAGTGACCCCGGGACAGGGATTTACGAGCAGTACTTC. The encoded protein is CAISDPGTGIYEQYF.

This clonotype was counted a few times. The chain links TRBV3-1 to TRBJ2-7; D remains unclear. This CDR3 contains 13 residues. Per germline, CDR1 LGHDT and CDR2 YNNKEL (reference sequence). Trimming took off 3 bases at V and 6 bases at J, with 12 bases between the two ends. Here the CDR3 reads CASSQPTRGEQYF. CDR3 DNA: TGTGCCAGCAGCCAGCCCACACGCGGCGAGCAGTACTTC.

This clonotype has only a few counts. V and J are TRBV6-4 and TRBJ2-1, with 10 nucleotides matching TRBD1. Trimming took 11 bases from V and 3 from J; bases not matched to a gene: 4. This CDR3 comprises 13 residues. Germline V CDR1 and CDR2: MRHNA, SNTAGT. CDR3 bases: TGTGCCGGAGGGACAGGGGACTACAATGAGCAGTTCTTC. Encoded protein: CAGGTGDYNEQFF.

A few counts support this clonotype. The genes are TRBV2 and TRBJ2-3, with 12 nucleotides matching TRBD2. Germline V gives CDR1 SNHLY, CDR2 FYNNEI. V trimming: 7 bases; J trimming: 4 bases; junction bases outside the gene matches: 6. The CDR3 contains 15 residues. The CDR3 sequence: CASTGLAGKADTQYF. For the CDR3, the DNA is TGTGCCAGCACTGGACTAGCGGGGAAGGCAGATACGCAGTATTTT.

This clonotype has more than one count but fewer than ten. The rearrangement uses TRBV20-1 and TRBJ2-5, with 9 nucleotides matching TRBD2. The CDR3 length is 19 residues. V shed 0 bases and J 5 bases; nucleotides not matched to a gene: 19. Looked up from germline, CDR1 is DFQATT and CDR2 is SNEGSKA (reference sequence). This chain's CDR3 is CSARDPRLAGNQLGETQYF. The DNA for the CDR3 is TGCAGTGCTAGAGATCCTCGGCTAGCGGGAAACCAACTTGGGGAGACCCAGTACTTC.

The chain's CDR3 is CAISGSNSPLHF. The CDR3 DNA is TGTGCCATCAGCGGTTCTAATTCACCCCTCCACTTT. The chain couples TRBV10-3 to TRBJ1-6; D is ambiguous. Germline CDR1 and CDR2: ENHRY and SYGVKD. The CDR3 is 12 amino acids. With 6 bases removed from V and 6 bases from J, the gap between germline ends came to 6 bases.

This clonotype has more than one count but fewer than ten. This chain uses TRBV7-2 with TRBJ2-1; 9 bases fit TRBD1. Germline CDR1 SGHTA, CDR2 FQGNSA. CDR3 size: 15 residues. The junction had 8 bases not matched to a gene; V was cut back by 4 bases and J by 7 bases. In DNA, the CDR3 is TGTGCCAGCAGCTCAGGAGGGACAGGGCGTAATGAGCAGTTCTTC. Translating gives CASSSGGTGRNEQFF.

V gene TRBV7-2 combines with J gene TRBJ2-1; TRBD2 might be the D (6 bases). CDR3 size: 16 residues. Germline CDR1 SGHTA, CDR2 FQGNSA. Trimming removed 5 bases from V and 5 bases from J, with 19 bases in between. The CDR3 DNA follows: TGTGCCAGCAGCCCGCACCCCAGGACTACTAACAATGAGCAGTTCTTC. Its protein is CASSPHPRTTNNEQFF. The whole variable domain, filled in from reference TRBV7-2 and TRBJ2-1, reads GAGVSQSPSNKVTEKGKDVELRCDPISGHTALYWYRQSLGQGLEFLIYFQGNSAPDKSGLPSDRFSAERTGGSVSTLTIQRTQQEDSAVYLCASSPHPRTTNNEQFFGPGTRLTVL.